The subject of this entry is one TCR beta chain. These data are taken from a study of identical twins. The CDR3 loop spans 14 amino acids. Trimming left V 3 bases short and J 5 bases short, with 14 bases between. TCRdb called the 5' RACE reads again in MiXCR, with one record for every CDR3 protein. The sample comprises 520,000 or so distinct CDR3 sequences, around 20% of which are singletons, and around 0.91% rests with the top ten. Another study also made use of these data, one on T cells expressing NK-cell markers.

The specimen was CD4+ T cells sorted from blood. This chain joins TRBV12-3 or TRBV12-4 and TRBJ2-7, with a weak D call TRBD1 (5 bases). This receptor was obtained from a woman aged 18-29 years in good health. The CDR3 loop is CASSFRSRVDEQYF. Here the CDR3 DNA reads TGTGCCAGCAGTTTCCGGAGCAGGGTCGACGAGCAGTACTTC.